This T cell receptor (beta chain) is drawn from a study of glioma-infiltrating T cells after dendritic cell vaccination. Trimming removed 0 bases from V and 0 bases from J, with 7 bases in between. Germline V CDR1 and CDR2: SGDLS, YYNGEE. The CDR3 runs to 15 residues. Study-wide results and limits: Higher pretreatment TIL content predicted longer progression-free time and survival.

Method: immunoSEQ multiplex PCR; TCRdb's copy keeps in-frame clones and lacks some. The repertoire has 90,000 to 100,000 clones, about 79% of them found once; the top ten carry less than 7%. In regard to this clone: Its antigen is still unknown.

Source: blood, taken before dendritic cell vaccination. The receptor's source is a human donor with glioblastoma. The chain joins TRBV9 to TRBJ1-3; D is unclear. The CDR3 is CASSVGVSSGNTIYF. CDR3 DNA sequence: TGTGCCAGCAGCGTAGGTGTGAGCTCTGGAAACACCATATATTTT.